This T cell receptor beta chain derives from a study of blood T cell repertoires in COVID-19. Generated by immunoSEQ multiplex PCR, the TCRdb table keeps only in-frame clones and is missing some. The sample lists roughly 160,000 clones; about 86% were seen once. Losses at the gene ends were 6 bases for V and 0 bases for J; bases not matched to a gene: 7. Germline V gene data show CDR1 as SGHDN and CDR2 as FVKESK. CDR3 length equals 16 residues. V is TRBV14 and J is TRBJ1-3; 8 positions match TRBD1. The specimen sequenced was peripheral blood. This TCR was recovered from a man aged 55 to 69 with acute or convalescent COVID-19. The CDR3 nucleotides are TGTGCCAGCAGACCTGGACAGGGCGCCTCTGGAAACACCATATATTTT. Translating it yields CASRPGQGASGNTIYF.